The clone carrying this TCR beta chain appeared a few times. Methods used by the authors: Using reference gene primer amplification, nucleated cell counts were estimated. Libraries were prepared by immunoSEQ multiplex PCR; TCRdb keeps only in-frame clonotypes and omits some of them. V and J calls and clone size are as listed in that table; D and trimming were resolved from the DNA. This table holds about 75,000 clones, around nine tenths found once. These data belong to a study of blood T cell repertoires in COVID-19. About the study: Samples representing acute and convalescent COVID-19 were sourced from the United States, Italy and Spain. PBMCs, B-cell-depleted T cells, or T cells were the source of the cDNA or gDNA that made up the material.

This CDR3 has 13 amino acids. In germline, CDR1 is SGHRS, CDR2 YFSETQ. Deletions cut 3 bases from V and 11 bases from J, with 17 bases between. The sequenced material came from peripheral blood. This rearrangement joins TRBV5-1 to TRBJ1-1; D unresolved. The sequence derives from a human donor in a cohort sampled during active COVID-19. The CDR3 sequence: CASSSQDGLSAFF. DNA of the CDR3: TGCGCCAGCAGCTCTCAGGACGGACTGAGCGCTTTCTTT.